This entry lists 21 T cell receptor beta chains sequenced from one sample in a study of blood T cell repertoires in COVID-19 (dated by TCRdb to between 2020 and 2021). To prepare the library, the immunoSEQ multiplex PCR assay was applied. TCRdb limited this immuneACCESS table to in-frame rearrangements with V and J called. A share of clones is missing; checked studies link under half to unresolved V genes, and the rest is unexplained. The sample data list about 110,000 clones, and just over 70% of these were observed just once. Of the sample, about 1.8% falls within the top ten clones. Specimen: peripheral blood. The receptors stem from a woman between 40 and 50 years old with acute or convalescent COVID-19.

In its sample, this clone was seen once. V is TRBV19 and J is TRBJ2-7; tentatively, D is TRBD2 (5 bases). Germline CDR1 is LNHDA and CDR2 is SQIVND (reference sequence). This CDR3 contains 14 residues. Trimming stripped 1 base from V and 3 bases from J, with 10 bases between. The DNA for the CDR3 is TGTGCCAGTAGTATAGCCGGGCGGGTCTACGAGCAGTACTTC. Amino acid sequence: CASSIAGRVYEQYF.

The rearrangement links TRBV3-1 (or the pseudogene TRBV3-2) to TRBJ2-2; 11 positions agree with TRBD1. Per germline, CDR1 LGHDT and CDR2 YNNKEL (reference sequence). V lost 4 bases, J lost 6 bases, and 4 bases stayed unmatched. The CDR3 runs 15 residues. CDR3 protein: CASSPRDRGSGELFF. In nucleotides, the CDR3 is TGTGCCAGCAGCCCGAGGGACAGGGGGTCCGGGGAGCTGTTTTTT.

This chain links TRBV5-1 with TRBJ1-3, with D unclear. This CDR3 region has 15 residues. With 0 bases removed from V and 0 bases from J, the gap between germline ends came to 7 bases. CDR1 and CDR2 from the germline V gene are SGHRS and YFSETQ. The CDR3 loop is CASSLESYSGNTIYF. CDR3 nucleotide sequence: TGCGCCAGCAGCTTGGAAAGCTACTCTGGAAACACCATATATTTT.

This clone was seen many times. V and J are TRBV2 and TRBJ1-6, with D unresolved. Trimming pared 3 bases from V and 7 bases from J, leaving 13 bases between. This CDR3 spans 15 amino acids. From germline, CDR1 is SNHLY and CDR2 FYNNEI. As DNA, the CDR3 is TGTGCCAGCAGTGAGACTAACCCCGGGAATTCACCCCTCCACTTT. Its protein is CASSETNPGNSPLHF. Combining the CDR3 with reference TRBV2 and TRBJ1-6 gives the whole variable domain EPEVTQTPSHQVTQMGQEVILRCVPISNHLYFYWYRQILGQKVEFLVSFYNNEISEKSEIFDDQFSVERPDGSNFTLKIRSTKLEDSAMYFCASSETNPGNSPLHFGNGTRLTVT.

This clone was detected only once. The genes are TRBV7-2 and TRBJ2-7; TRBD2 matches 11 bases. CDR1 SGHTA and CDR2 FQGNSA come from the germline V gene. The CDR3 has 14 residues. The V and J ends lost 3 bases and 5 bases, in that order; junction bases with no gene match: 3. The CDR3 region is CASSFSGGANEQYF. The CDR3 coding sequence is TGTGCCAGCAGCTTTAGCGGGGGGGCGAACGAGCAGTACTTC.

The chain links TRBV24-1 to TRBJ1-6; D not certain. The CDR3 extends over 13 amino acids. The V gene lost 10 bases and the J gene lost 0 bases, with 6 bases spanning the gap. CDR1 KGHDR and CDR2 SFDVKD come from the germline V gene. This chain's CDR3 is CATSSSYNSPLHF. CDR3 DNA sequence: TGTGCCACGTCTAGCTCCTATAATTCACCCCTCCACTTT.

V gene TRBV5-4 combines with J gene TRBJ1-4; 7 bases line up with TRBD1. The CDR3 is 15 residues long. Germline CDR1 reads SGHNT; CDR2 reads YYREEE (reference sequence). V dropped 2 bases and J dropped 10; count of bases not matched to a gene: 11. The CDR3 here is CASSLTGVTSGKLFF. The DNA of the CDR3 is TGTGCCAGCAGCTTAACAGGGGTGACTTCGGGAAAACTGTTTTTT.

This chain links TRBV6-5 with TRBJ1-6; D is unclear. CDR1 is MNHEY and CDR2 is SVGAGI in the germline V gene. This CDR3 spans 14 amino acids. V lost 0 bases and J 13 bases, leaving 13 bases between the germline ends. CDR3 residues: CASSYSGVGEPLHF. The DNA of the CDR3 is TGTGCCAGCAGTTACTCCGGTGTCGGGGAGCCCCTCCACTTT.

The chain has TRBV11-2 and TRBJ2-7; possible D gene TRBD1, 5 bases. The CDR3 is 14 amino acids. V lost 5 bases and J 2 bases, leaving 13 bases between the germline ends. The germline V gene has CDR1 SGHAT and CDR2 FQNNGV. The CDR3 loop is CASSPPGRAYEQYF. The CDR3 bases are TGTGCCAGCAGCCCCCCGGGCAGGGCCTACGAGCAGTACTTC.

The V and J genes are TRBV7-8 and TRBJ2-7; D not resolved. Per the germline V gene, CDR1 is SGHVS and CDR2 is FQNEAQ. The ends were cut back, 4 bases at V and 3 bases at J, with 7 bases in the middle. This CDR3 is built from 12 residues. CDR3 region: CASSSPLYEQYF. The CDR3 DNA is TGTGCCAGCAGCTCCCCCCTCTACGAGCAGTACTTC.

Regarding this clone: Other DNA sequences in the same sample also yield this CDR3. The chain links TRBV5-6 to TRBJ2-5; D possibly corresponds to TRBD2 (6 bases). Germline V lookup: CDR1 SGHDT, CDR2 YYEEEE. V gave up 2 bases and J gave up 2 bases, with 7 bases separating them. CDR3 length: 13 amino acids. As DNA, the CDR3 is TGTGCCAGCAGCTTCGGGACTCAAGAGACCCAGTACTTC. This gives the protein CASSFGTQETQYF. Looking up the rest from reference TRBV5-6 and TRBJ2-5 gives the full variable domain: DAGVTQSPTHLIKTRGQQVTLRCSPKSGHDTVSWYQQALGQGPQFIFQYYEEEERQRGNFPDRFSGHQFPNYSSELNVNALLLGDSALYLCASSFGTQETQYFGPGTRLLVL.

This chain uses TRBV19 with TRBJ1-4; 7 bases fit TRBD1. Germline lookup yields CDR1 LNHDA and CDR2 SQIVND (reference sequence). V lost 6 bases to trimming and J lost 6 bases; unmatched junction nucleotides: 7. This CDR3 comprises 14 residues. As DNA, the CDR3 is TGTGCCAGTAGATTACAGGGGAGAGATGAAAAACTGTTTTTT. Translating gives CASRLQGRDEKLFF.

V and J are TRBV10-3 and TRBJ1-2, with D perhaps matching TRBD1 (6 bases). The CDR3 is 13 residues long. Trimming took off 7 bases at V and 0 bases at J, with 9 bases between the two ends. Germline V CDR1 and CDR2: ENHRY, SYGVKD. The chain's CDR3 is CAINAGANYGYTF. CDR3 in DNA: TGTGCCATCAATGCAGGGGCTAACTATGGCTACACCTTC.

The rearrangement uses TRBV29-1 and TRBJ1-2; no clear D. Germline loops: CDR1 SQVTM, CDR2 ANQGSEA. This CDR3 region has 11 residues. The V end was cut by 6 bases, the J end by 0 bases, with 5 bases between. This chain's CDR3 is CSVGANYGYTF. CDR3 DNA sequence: TGCAGCGTGGGAGCTAACTATGGCTACACCTTC. Combining the CDR3 with reference TRBV29-1 and TRBJ1-2 gives the whole variable domain SAVISQKPSRDICQRGTSLTIQCQVDSQVTMMFWYRQQPGQSLTLIATANQGSEATYESGFVIDKFPISRPNLTFSTLTVSNMSPEDSSIYLCSVGANYGYTFGSGTRLTVV.

CDR3 nucleotides: TGTGCCAGCAGTGCCTCCGGAATAGCGGGAACCTACGAGCAGTACTTC. Protein product: CASSASGIAGTYEQYF. The rearrangement uses TRBV6-1 and TRBJ2-7; TRBD2 agrees at 8 bases. Germline CDR1 reads MNHNS; CDR2 reads SASEGT. With 4 bases clipped from V and 2 bases from J, the junction kept 10 bases outside the gene matches. The CDR3 totals 16 residues.

This clone was counted a few times. The chain carries TRBV19 and TRBJ1-5, with D possibly being TRBD1 (5 bases). The CDR3 runs to 14 residues. CDR1 is LNHDA and CDR2 is SQIVND in the germline V gene (reference sequence). The germline V and J ends were trimmed by 8 bases and 6 bases, with 17 bases remaining between them. CDR3 residues: CASGGRLEGQPQHF. For the CDR3, the DNA is TGTGCCAGTGGGGGGAGACTGGAGGGTCAGCCCCAGCATTTT.

The chain couples TRBV4-2 to TRBJ1-3, with 8 nucleotides matching TRBD1. Germline CDR1 reads LGHNA; CDR2 reads YNFKEQ. This CDR3 comprises 18 residues. J gave up 0 bases and V 4 bases, and 11 bases lay outside the gene matches. The CDR3 reads CASSPRPGTGSSGNTIYF. The CDR3 DNA sequence: TGTGCCAGCAGCCCTCGTCCCGGGACAGGTTCCTCTGGAAACACCATATATTTT.

V is TRBV18 and J is TRBJ2-3; the match to TRBD1 covers 8 bases. Germline lookup yields CDR1 KGHSH and CDR2 LQKENI. This CDR3 contains 15 residues. V gave up 4 bases and J gave up 1 base; unmatched junction bases: 4. For the CDR3, the DNA is TGTGCCAGCTCACGGGCGACAGGGGGCACAGATACGCAGTATTTT. It is translated as CASSRATGGTDTQYF.

The chain couples TRBV7-2 to TRBJ1-5; D is unclear. CDR1 is SGHTA and CDR2 is FQGNSA in the germline V gene. V was shortened by 1 base and J by 3 bases, with 4 bases between the two germline ends. The CDR3 runs 13 residues. DNA of the CDR3: TGTGCCAGCAGCTTAGTAATCAATCAGCCCCAGCATTTT. It yields the protein CASSLVINQPQHF. The entire variable domain, with the rest obtained from reference TRBV7-2 and TRBJ1-5, is as follows: GAGVSQSPSNKVTEKGKDVELRCDPISGHTALYWYRQSLGQGLEFLIYFQGNSAPDKSGLPSDRFSAERTGGSVSTLTIQRTQQEDSAVYLCASSLVINQPQHFGDGTRLSIL.

The rearrangement links TRBV4-2 to TRBJ1-1, with 7 bases matching TRBD1. Germline V lookup: CDR1 LGHNA, CDR2 YNFKEQ. The J segment lost 1 base and the V segment lost 1 base, leaving 0 bases of the junction unmatched. The CDR3 contains 14 residues. CDR3: CASSQGQGNTEAFF. The DNA of the CDR3 is TGTGCCAGCAGCCAAGGACAGGGGAACACTGAAGCTTTCTTT.

This sequence joins TRBV7-2 and TRBJ2-7; 12 nucleotides line up with TRBD1. The CDR3 spans 15 residues. Germline CDR1 and CDR2: SGHTA and FQGNSA. Trimming took 5 bases from V and 4 from J; bases not matched to a gene: 6. The CDR3 here is CASSAGQGAAYEQYF. The CDR3 nucleotides are TGTGCCAGCAGCGCGGGACAGGGGGCAGCGTACGAGCAGTACTTC.